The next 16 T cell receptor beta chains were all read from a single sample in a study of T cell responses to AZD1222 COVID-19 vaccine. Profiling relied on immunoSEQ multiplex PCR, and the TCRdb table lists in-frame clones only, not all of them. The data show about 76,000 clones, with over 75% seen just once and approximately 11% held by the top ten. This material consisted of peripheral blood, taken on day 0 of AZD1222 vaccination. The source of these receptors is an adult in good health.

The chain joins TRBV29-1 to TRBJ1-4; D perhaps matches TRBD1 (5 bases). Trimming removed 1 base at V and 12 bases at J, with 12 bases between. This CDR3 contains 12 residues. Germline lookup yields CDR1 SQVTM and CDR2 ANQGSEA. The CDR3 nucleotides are TGCAGCGTTGAAGCGGCTCAGGGACAACTGTTTTTT. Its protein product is CSVEAAQGQLFF.

For the CDR3, the DNA is TGCGCCAGCAGCTACGGACGGGTGGACGAGCAGTACTTC. Protein product: CASSYGRVDEQYF. The chain couples TRBV5-1 to TRBJ2-7; D is uncertain. This CDR3 is built from 13 residues. The germline CDR1 and CDR2 sequences are SGHRS and YFSETQ. The V end was cut by 3 bases, the J end by 5 bases, with 12 bases between.

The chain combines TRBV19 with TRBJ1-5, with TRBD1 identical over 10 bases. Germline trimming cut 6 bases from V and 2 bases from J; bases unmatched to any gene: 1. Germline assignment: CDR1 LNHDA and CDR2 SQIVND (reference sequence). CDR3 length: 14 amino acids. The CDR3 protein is CASSGTGGNQPQHF. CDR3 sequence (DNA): TGTGCCAGTAGCGGGACAGGGGGCAATCAGCCCCAGCATTTT. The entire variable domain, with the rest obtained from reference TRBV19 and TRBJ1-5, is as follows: DGGITQSPKYLFRKEGQNVTLSCEQNLNHDAMYWYRQDPGQGLRLIYYSQIVNDFQKGDIAEGYSVSREKKESFPLTVTSAQKNPTAFYLCASSGTGGNQPQHFGDGTRLSIL.

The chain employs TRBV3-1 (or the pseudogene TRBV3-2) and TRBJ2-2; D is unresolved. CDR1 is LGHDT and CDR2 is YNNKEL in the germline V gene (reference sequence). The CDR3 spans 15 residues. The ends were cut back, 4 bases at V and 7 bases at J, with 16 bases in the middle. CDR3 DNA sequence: TGTGCCAGCAGCCGACGAGCCCGAGGTGACGGGGAGCTGTTTTTT. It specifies CASSRRARGDGELFF.

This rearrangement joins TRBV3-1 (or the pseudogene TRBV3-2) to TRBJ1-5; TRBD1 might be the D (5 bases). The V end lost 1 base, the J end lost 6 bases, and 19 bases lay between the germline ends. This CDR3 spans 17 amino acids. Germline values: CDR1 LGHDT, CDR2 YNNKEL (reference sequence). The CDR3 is CASSQGGGRLHSQPQHF. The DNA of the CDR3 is TGTGCCAGCAGCCAAGGTGGGGGACGCCTACATTCTCAGCCCCAGCATTTT.

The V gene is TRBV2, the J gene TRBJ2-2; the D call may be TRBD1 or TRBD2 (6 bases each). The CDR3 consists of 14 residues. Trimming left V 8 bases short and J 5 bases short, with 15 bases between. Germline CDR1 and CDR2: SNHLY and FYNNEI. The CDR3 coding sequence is TGTGCCAGCGGGGGGCGGGGTAGGACCGGGGAGCTGTTTTTT. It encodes CASGGRGRTGELFF.

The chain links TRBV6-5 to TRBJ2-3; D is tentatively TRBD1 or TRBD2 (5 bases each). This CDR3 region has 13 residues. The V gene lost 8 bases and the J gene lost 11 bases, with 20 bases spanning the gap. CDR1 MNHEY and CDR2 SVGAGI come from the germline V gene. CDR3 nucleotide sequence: TGTGCCAGCGTTCCCCCCGGGACCCATAGGCAGTATTTT. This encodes CASVPPGTHRQYF.

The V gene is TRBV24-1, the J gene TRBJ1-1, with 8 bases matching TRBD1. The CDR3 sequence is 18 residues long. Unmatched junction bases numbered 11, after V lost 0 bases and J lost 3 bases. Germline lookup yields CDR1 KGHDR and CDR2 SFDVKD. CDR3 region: CATSDLDRTGPGDTEAFF. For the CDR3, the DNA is TGTGCCACCAGTGATTTGGACCGGACAGGGCCGGGCGACACTGAAGCTTTCTTT.

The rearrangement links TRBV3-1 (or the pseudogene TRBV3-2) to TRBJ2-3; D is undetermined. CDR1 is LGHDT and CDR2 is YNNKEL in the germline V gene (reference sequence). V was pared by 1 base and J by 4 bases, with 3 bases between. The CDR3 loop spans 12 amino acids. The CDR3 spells CASSQAPDTQYF. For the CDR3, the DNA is TGTGCCAGCAGCCAAGCCCCAGATACGCAGTATTTT.

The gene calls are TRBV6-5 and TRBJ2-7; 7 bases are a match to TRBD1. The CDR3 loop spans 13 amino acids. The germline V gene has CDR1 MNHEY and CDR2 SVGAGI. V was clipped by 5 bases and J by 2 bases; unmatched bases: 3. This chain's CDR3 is CASSLTGAYEQYV. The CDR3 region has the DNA TGTGCCAGCAGTCTAACAGGGGCCTACGAGCAGTACGTC.

The CDR3 bases are TGTGCCAGCAGCCGGTGGGGGGGCCCGGGTAATAATTCACCCCTCCACTTT. This sequence encodes CASSRWGGPGNNSPLHF. This chain links TRBV7-2 with TRBJ1-6; maybe TRBD1 (6 bases). Trimming stripped 5 bases from V and 5 bases from J, with 19 bases between. The CDR3 spans 17 residues. Germline V gives CDR1 SGHTA, CDR2 FQGNSA. The full variable domain, in which reference TRBV7-2 and TRBJ1-6 provide the parts outside the CDR3, is GAGVSQSPSNKVTEKGKDVELRCDPISGHTALYWYRQSLGQGLEFLIYFQGNSAPDKSGLPSDRFSAERTGGSVSTLTIQRTQQEDSAVYLCASSRWGGPGNNSPLHFGNGTRLTVT.

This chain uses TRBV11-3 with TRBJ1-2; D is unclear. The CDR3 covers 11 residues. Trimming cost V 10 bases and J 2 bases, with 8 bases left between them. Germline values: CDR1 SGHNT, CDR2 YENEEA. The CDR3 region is CAIRRNYGYTF. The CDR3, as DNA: TGTGCCATTAGGAGGAACTATGGCTACACCTTC.

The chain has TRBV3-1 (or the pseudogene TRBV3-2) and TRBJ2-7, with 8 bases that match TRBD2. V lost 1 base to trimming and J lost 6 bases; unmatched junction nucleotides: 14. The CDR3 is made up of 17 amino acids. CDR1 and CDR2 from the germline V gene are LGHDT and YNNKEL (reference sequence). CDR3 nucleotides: TGTGCCAGCAGCCAAGGTCCGATCGGAGCGGGAGTATCCGAGCAGTACTTC. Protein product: CASSQGPIGAGVSEQYF.

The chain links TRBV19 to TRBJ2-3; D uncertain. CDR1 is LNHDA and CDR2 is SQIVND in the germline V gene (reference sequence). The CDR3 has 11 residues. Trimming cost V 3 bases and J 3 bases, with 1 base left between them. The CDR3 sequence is CASSMTDTQYF. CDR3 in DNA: TGTGCCAGTAGTATGACAGATACGCAGTATTTT.

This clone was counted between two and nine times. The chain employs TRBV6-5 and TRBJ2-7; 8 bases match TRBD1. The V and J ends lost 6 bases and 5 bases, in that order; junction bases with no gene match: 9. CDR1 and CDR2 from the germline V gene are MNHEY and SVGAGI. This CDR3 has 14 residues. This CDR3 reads CASRRQGSGHEQYF. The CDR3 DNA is TGTGCCAGCAGACGACAGGGGTCAGGTCACGAGCAGTACTTC.

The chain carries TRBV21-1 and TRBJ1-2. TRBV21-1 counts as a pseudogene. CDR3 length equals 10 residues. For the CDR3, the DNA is TGTGCCAGCAGCAAGCCCAACTTCGGGTTC. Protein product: CASSKPNFGF.